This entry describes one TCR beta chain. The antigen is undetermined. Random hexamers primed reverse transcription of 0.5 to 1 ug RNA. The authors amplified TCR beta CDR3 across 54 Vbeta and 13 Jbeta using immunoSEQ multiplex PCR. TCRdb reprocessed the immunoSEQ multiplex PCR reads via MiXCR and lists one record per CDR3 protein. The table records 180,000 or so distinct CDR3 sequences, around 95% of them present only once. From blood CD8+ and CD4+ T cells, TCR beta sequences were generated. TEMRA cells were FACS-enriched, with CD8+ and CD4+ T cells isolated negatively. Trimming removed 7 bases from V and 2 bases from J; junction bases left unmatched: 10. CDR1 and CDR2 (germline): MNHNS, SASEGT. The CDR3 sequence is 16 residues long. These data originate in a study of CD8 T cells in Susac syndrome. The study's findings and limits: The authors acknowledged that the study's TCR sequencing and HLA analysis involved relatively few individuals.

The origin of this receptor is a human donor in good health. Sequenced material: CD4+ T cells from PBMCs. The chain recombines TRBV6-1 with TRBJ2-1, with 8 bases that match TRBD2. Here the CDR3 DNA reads TGTGCCAGCACCACGGAGCGGGGGAGAACCTACAATGAGCAGTTCTTC. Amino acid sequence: CASTTERGRTYNEQFF.